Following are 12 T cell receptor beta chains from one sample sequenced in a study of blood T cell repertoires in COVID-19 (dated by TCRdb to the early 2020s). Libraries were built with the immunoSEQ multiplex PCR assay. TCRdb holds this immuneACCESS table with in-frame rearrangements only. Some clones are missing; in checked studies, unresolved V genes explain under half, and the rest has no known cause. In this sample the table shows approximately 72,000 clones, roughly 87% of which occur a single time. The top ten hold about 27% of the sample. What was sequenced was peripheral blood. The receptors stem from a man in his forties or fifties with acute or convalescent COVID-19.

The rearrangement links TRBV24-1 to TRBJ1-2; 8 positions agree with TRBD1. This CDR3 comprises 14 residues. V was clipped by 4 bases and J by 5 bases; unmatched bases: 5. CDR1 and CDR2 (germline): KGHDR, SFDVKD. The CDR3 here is CATSEGTGPYGYTF. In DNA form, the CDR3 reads TGTGCCACCAGTGAAGGGACAGGTCCGTATGGCTACACCTTC.

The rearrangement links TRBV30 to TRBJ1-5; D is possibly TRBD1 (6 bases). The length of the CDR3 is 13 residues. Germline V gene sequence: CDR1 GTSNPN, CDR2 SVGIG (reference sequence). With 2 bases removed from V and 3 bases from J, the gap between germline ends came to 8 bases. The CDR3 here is CAWSHRDNQPQHF. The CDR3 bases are TGTGCCTGGAGTCACAGGGACAATCAGCCCCAGCATTTT.

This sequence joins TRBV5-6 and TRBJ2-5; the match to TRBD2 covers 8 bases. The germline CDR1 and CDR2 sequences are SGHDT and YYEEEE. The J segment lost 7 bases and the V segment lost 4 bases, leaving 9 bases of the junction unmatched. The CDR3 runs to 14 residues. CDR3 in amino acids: CASSLAAGGGTQYF. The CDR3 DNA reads TGTGCCAGCAGCCTTGCTGCGGGGGGTGGGACCCAGTACTTC. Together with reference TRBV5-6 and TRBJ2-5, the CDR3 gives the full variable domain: DAGVTQSPTHLIKTRGQQVTLRCSPKSGHDTVSWYQQALGQGPQFIFQYYEEEERQRGNFPDRFSGHQFPNYSSELNVNALLLGDSALYLCASSLAAGGGTQYFGPGTRLLVL.

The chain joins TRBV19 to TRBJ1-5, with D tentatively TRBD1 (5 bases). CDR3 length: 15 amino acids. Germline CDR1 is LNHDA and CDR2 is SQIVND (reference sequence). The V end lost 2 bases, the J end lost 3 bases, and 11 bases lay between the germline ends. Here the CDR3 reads CASSIHGAFNQPQHF. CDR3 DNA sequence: TGTGCCAGTAGTATACATGGGGCATTCAATCAGCCCCAGCATTTT.

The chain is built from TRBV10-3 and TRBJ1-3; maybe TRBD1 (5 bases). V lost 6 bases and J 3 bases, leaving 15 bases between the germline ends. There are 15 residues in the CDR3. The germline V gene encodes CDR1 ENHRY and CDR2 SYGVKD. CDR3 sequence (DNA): TGTGCCATCAGAGGGGACTTTAAGGATGGAAACACCATATATTTT. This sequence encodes CAIRGDFKDGNTIYF.

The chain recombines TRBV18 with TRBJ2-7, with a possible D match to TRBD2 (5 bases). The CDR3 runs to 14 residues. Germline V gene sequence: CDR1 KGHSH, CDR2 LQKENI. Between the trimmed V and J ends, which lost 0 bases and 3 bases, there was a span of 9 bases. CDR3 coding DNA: TGTGCCAGCTCACCACCGCTACGGGGCTACGAGCAGTACTTC. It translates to CASSPPLRGYEQYF.

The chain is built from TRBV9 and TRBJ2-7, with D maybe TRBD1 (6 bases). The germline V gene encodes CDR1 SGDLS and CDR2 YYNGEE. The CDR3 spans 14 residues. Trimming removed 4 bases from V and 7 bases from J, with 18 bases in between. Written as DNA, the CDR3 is TGTGCCAGCAGCCCTTCGAGCAGGGGACGTGAGCAGTACTTC. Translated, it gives CASSPSSRGREQYF.

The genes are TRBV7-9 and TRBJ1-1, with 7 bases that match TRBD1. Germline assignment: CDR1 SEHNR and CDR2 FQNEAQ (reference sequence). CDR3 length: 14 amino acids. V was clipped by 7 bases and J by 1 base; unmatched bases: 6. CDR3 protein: CASIPQGRNTEAFF. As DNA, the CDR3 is TGTGCCAGCATCCCACAGGGGAGGAACACTGAAGCTTTCTTT. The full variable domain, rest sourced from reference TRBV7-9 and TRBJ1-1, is DTGVSQNPRHKITKRGQNVTFRCDPISEHNRLYWYRQTLGQGPEFLTYFQNEAQLEKSRLLSDRFSAERPKGSFSTLEIQRTEQGDSAMYLCASIPQGRNTEAFFGQGTRLTVV.

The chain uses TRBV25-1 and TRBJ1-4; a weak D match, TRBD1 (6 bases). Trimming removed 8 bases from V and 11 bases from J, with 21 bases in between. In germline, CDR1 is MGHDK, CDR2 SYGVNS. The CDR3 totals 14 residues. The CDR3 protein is CASGEQGRMWKLFF. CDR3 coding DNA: TGTGCCAGCGGGGAACAGGGAAGAATGTGGAAACTGTTTTTT.

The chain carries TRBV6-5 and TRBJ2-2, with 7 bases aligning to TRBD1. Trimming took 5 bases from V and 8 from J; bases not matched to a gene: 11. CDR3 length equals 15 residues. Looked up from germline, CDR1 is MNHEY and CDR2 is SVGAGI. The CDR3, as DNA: TGTGCCAGCAGTCAGGACAGGACCGTGTTTGGGGAGCTGTTTTTT. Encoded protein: CASSQDRTVFGELFF.

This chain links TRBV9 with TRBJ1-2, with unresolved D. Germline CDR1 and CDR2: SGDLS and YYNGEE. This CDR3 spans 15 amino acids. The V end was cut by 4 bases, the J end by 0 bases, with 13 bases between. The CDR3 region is CASSPSPLANYGYTF. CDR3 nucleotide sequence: TGTGCCAGCAGCCCCTCCCCCCTAGCTAACTATGGCTACACCTTC.

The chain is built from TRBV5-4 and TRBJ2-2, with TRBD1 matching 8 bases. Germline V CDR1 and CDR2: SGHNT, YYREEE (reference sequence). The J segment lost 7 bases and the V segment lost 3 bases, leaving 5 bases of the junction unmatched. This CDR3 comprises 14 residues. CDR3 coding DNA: TGTGCCAGCAGCTGGACAGGGAGCGACGGGGAGCTGTTTTTT. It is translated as CASSWTGSDGELFF.